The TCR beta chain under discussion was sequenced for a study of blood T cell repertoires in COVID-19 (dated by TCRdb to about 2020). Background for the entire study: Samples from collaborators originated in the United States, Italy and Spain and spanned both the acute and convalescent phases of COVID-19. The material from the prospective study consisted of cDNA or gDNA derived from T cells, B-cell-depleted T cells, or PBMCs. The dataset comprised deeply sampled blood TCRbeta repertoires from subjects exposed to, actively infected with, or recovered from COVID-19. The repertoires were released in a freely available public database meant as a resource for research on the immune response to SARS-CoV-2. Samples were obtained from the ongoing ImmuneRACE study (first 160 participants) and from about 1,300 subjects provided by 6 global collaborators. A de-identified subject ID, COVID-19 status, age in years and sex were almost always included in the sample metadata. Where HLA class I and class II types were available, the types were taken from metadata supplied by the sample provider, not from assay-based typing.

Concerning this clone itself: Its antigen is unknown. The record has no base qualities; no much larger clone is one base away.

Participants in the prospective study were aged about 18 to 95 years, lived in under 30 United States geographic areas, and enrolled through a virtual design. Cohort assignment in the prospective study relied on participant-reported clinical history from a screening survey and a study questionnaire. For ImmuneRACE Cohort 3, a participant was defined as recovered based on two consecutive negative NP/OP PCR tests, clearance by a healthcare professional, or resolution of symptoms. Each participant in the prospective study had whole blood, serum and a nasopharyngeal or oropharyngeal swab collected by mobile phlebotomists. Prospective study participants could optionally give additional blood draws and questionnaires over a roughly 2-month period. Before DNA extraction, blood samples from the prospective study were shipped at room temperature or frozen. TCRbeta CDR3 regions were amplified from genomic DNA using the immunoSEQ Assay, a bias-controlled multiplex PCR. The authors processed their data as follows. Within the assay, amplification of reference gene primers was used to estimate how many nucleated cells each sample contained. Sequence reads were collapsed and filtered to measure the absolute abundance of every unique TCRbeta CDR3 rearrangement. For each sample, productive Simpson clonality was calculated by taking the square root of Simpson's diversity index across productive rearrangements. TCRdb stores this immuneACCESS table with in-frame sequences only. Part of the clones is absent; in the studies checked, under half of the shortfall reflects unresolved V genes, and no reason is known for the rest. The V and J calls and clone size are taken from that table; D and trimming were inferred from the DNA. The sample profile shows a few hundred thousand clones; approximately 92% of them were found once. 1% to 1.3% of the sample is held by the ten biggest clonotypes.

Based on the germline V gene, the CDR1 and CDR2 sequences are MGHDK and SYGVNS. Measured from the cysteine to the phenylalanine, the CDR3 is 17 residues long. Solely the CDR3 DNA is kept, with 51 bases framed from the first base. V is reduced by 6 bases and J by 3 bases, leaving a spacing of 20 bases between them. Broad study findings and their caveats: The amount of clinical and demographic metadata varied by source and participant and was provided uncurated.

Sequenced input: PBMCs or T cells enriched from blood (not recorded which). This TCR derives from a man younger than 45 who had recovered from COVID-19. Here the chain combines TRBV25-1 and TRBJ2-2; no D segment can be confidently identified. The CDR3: CASRQETPLGDTGELFF. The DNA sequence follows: TGTGCCAGCAGACAAGAAACCCCACTGGGCGACACCGGGGAGCTGTTTTTT.